This T cell receptor beta chain was sequenced in a study of OX40 agonist ivuxolimab in advanced cancers. Study-level background: Ivuxolimab, which is an agonistic anti-OX40 (CD134) antibody, was administered to the patients.

A word on this clone: What it binds is not known.

Germline CDR1 and CDR2: SEHNR and FQNEAQ (reference sequence). V dropped 3 bases and J dropped 6; count of bases not matched to a gene: 10. The CDR3 runs to 15 residues. This table comes from immunoSEQ multiplex PCR, and its TCRdb copy is limited to in-frame clones, with some not included. Of 65,000 or so clones in the sample, roughly nine tenths were seen once. Notes on the study in general: By week 6 at 0.1 to 3.0 mg/kg, blood CD4+ and CD8+ T cells had expanded clonally. CD8+ T cells were the subset that, on average, had more expanded clones than CD4+.

The source was CD4+ or CD8+ T cells sorted from blood, collected in a trial of the OX40 agonist ivuxolimab. This receptor was identified in an adult with an advanced solid tumor such as melanoma, head and neck, liver or kidney cancer. The genes are TRBV7-9 and TRBJ2-7, with 8 bases fitting TRBD1. The CDR3 region is CASSFGTTGVGEQYF. CDR3 DNA: TGTGCCAGCAGCTTTGGAACGACAGGGGTCGGCGAGCAGTACTTC.